Shown below are 29 T cell receptor beta chains from a single sample sequenced in a study of cytomegalovirus exposure and HLA in healthy donors. The repertoire was sequenced with immunoSEQ multiplex PCR; TCRdb's copy has only in-frame clones and lacks some. This sample has approximately 65,000 clones, with 85% to 95% found just once. Sequenced material: PBMCs. The receptors shown here come from a young man in good health and CMV-seropositive.

The V and J genes are TRBV5-1 and TRBJ1-4; 8 bases match TRBD1. V lost 0 bases and J lost 10; bases outside the gene matches: 5. CDR1 and CDR2 (germline): SGHRS, YFSETQ. This CDR3 region has 14 residues. CDR3 sequence (DNA): TGCGCCAGCAGCTTGGGGACAGGGTCGGTAAAACTGTTTTTT. This sequence encodes CASSLGTGSVKLFF.

The chain uses TRBV7-3 and TRBJ2-1; TRBD2 aligns across 8 bases. V shed 5 bases, J shed 3 bases, and the junction held 6 bases outside the gene matches. CDR3 length: 15 amino acids. Germline CDR1 is SGHTA and CDR2 is FQGTGA. CDR3 amino acids: CASSTRTSYYNEQFF. Here the CDR3 DNA reads TGTGCCAGCAGCACTCGGACTAGCTACTACAATGAGCAGTTCTTC.

This rearrangement joins TRBV29-1 to TRBJ2-3, with TRBD1 matching 8 bases. J gave up 3 bases and V 2 bases, and 13 bases lay outside the gene matches. This CDR3 contains 17 residues. Germline V gene sequence: CDR1 SQVTM, CDR2 ANQGSEA. The CDR3 loop is CSVEKPGGAIETDTQYF. The CDR3 coding sequence is TGCAGCGTTGAAAAACCAGGGGGCGCGATAGAGACAGATACGCAGTATTTT.

The chain links TRBV4-1 to TRBJ1-1; D perhaps matches TRBD1 (5 bases). V was cut by 2 bases and J by 10 bases, with 17 bases left in between. From germline, CDR1 is MGHRA and CDR2 YSYEKL. There are 14 residues in the CDR3. The chain's CDR3 is CASSQSLQGWIAFF. The CDR3 DNA sequence: TGCGCCAGCAGCCAATCGCTGCAGGGCTGGATAGCTTTCTTT.

The chain employs TRBV7-9 and TRBJ2-2; D is undetermined. Trimming pared 1 base from V and 5 bases from J, leaving 11 bases between. The germline CDR1 and CDR2 sequences are SEHNR and FQNEAQ (reference sequence). The CDR3 contains 15 residues. The chain's CDR3 is CASSLGSLPTGELFF. As DNA, the CDR3 is TGTGCCAGCAGCTTAGGGAGTCTACCGACCGGGGAGCTGTTTTTT.

V and J are TRBV7-9 and TRBJ2-2; 10 bases match TRBD1. CDR3 size: 16 residues. Germline V gene sequence: CDR1 SEHNR, CDR2 FQNEAQ (reference sequence). J lost 0 bases, V lost 5 bases, and 3 bases had no gene match. CDR3 sequence (DNA): TGTGCCAGCAGCCTAGGGACAGGGGCGAACACCGGGGAGCTGTTTTTT. Residues: CASSLGTGANTGELFF.

V is TRBV30 and J is TRBJ2-7, with 7 bases aligning to TRBD2. Germline CDR1 GTSNPN, CDR2 SVGIG (reference sequence). CDR3 size: 17 residues. V shed 2 bases, J shed 4 bases, and the junction held 17 bases outside the gene matches. For the CDR3, the DNA is TGTGCCTGGAGTTCCCGCTGGGGTCTAGCGGTCAGATACGAGCAGTACTTC. It codes for CAWSSRWGLAVRYEQYF. Supplemented by reference TRBV30 and TRBJ2-7, the full variable domain reads SQTIHQWPATLVQPVGSPLSLECTVEGTSNPNLYWYRQAAGRGLQLLFYSVGIGQISSEVPQNLSASRPQDRQFILSSKKLLLSDSGFYLCAWSSRWGLAVRYEQYFGPGTRLTVT.

The genes are TRBV2 and TRBJ1-1, with D perhaps TRBD1 (6 bases). This CDR3 comprises 13 residues. The germline V gene has CDR1 SNHLY and CDR2 FYNNEI. The V and J ends lost 4 bases and 4 bases respectively, with 10 bases between them. This CDR3 reads CASSGGGGTEAFF. The CDR3 DNA reads TGTGCCAGCAGTGGAGGGGGTGGCACTGAAGCTTTCTTT.

The rearrangement joins TRBV19 to TRBJ2-1, with 15 bases that match TRBD2. This CDR3 is 15 amino acids long. V was clipped by 7 bases and J by 6 bases; unmatched bases: 4. Germline CDR1 is LNHDA and CDR2 is SQIVND (reference sequence). The CDR3 region has the DNA TGTGCCAGTACACCGGGACTAGCGGGAGGCAATGAGCAGTTCTTC. The encoded protein is CASTPGLAGGNEQFF.

This chain joins TRBV7-3 and TRBJ2-1; the D gene is possibly TRBD2 (6 bases). The length of the CDR3 is 13 residues. The germline V and J ends were trimmed by 5 bases and 7 bases, with 12 bases remaining between them. Germline V lookup: CDR1 SGHTA, CDR2 FQGTGA. The CDR3 DNA sequence: TGTGCCAGCAGCCGGATGCGGGAAAATGAGCAGTTCTTC. It yields the protein CASSRMRENEQFF. Variable domain in full (rest from reference TRBV7-3 and TRBJ2-1): GAGVSQTPSNKVTEKGKYVELRCDPISGHTALYWYRQSLGQGPEFLIYFQGTGAADDSGLPNDRFFAVRPEGSVSTLKIQRTERGDSAVYLCASSRMRENEQFFGPGTRLTVL.

The CDR3 DNA is TGTGCCAGTAAGGGACAGGGTAGATTTCGAGAGACCCAGTACTTC. Protein: CASKGQGRFRETQYF. The chain couples TRBV19 to TRBJ2-5; 9 positions agree with TRBD1. CDR3 length: 15 amino acids. Germline V gene lookup returns CDR1 LNHDA and CDR2 SQIVND (reference sequence). Losses at the gene ends were 7 bases for V and 4 bases for J; bases not matched to a gene: 10.

V gene TRBV4-2 combines with J gene TRBJ2-1; D is uncertain. CDR3 size: 13 residues. The germline V gene has CDR1 LGHNA and CDR2 YNFKEQ. The V end lost 4 bases, the J end lost 7 bases, and 11 bases lay between the germline ends. This CDR3 reads CASSLDGPNEQFF. CDR3 coding DNA: TGTGCCAGCAGCCTGGATGGGCCGAATGAGCAGTTCTTC.

This chain joins TRBV29-1 and TRBJ1-2; no reliable D call. CDR1 SQVTM and CDR2 ANQGSEA come from the germline V gene. The CDR3 length is 12 residues. Trimming removed 3 bases from V and 5 bases from J, with 10 bases in between. CDR3 loop: CSVDGSGYGYTF. CDR3 nucleotide sequence: TGCAGCGTTGACGGCAGCGGGTATGGCTACACCTTC. Full variable domain (remainder filled in from reference TRBV29-1 and TRBJ1-2): SAVISQKPSRDICQRGTSLTIQCQVDSQVTMMFWYRQQPGQSLTLIATANQGSEATYESGFVIDKFPISRPNLTFSTLTVSNMSPEDSSIYLCSVDGSGYGYTFGSGTRLTVV.

The chain carries TRBV28 and TRBJ2-1; 7 nucleotides line up with TRBD1. Germline lookup yields CDR1 MDHEN and CDR2 SYDVKM. The CDR3 covers 15 residues. The J segment lost 4 bases and the V segment lost 5 bases, leaving 8 bases of the junction unmatched. DNA of the CDR3: TGTGCCAGCAGTCTTCCGGGACAGCATTACAATGAGCAGTTCTTC. It yields the protein CASSLPGQHYNEQFF. The full variable domain, with the rest looked up from reference TRBV28 and TRBJ2-1, is DVKVTQSSRYLVKRTGEKVFLECVQDMDHENMFWYRQDPGLGLRLIYFSYDVKMKEKGDIPEGYSVSREKKERFSLILESASTNQTSMYLCASSLPGQHYNEQFFGPGTRLTVL.

This chain uses TRBV5-1 with TRBJ2-2; D not resolved. Per the germline V gene, CDR1 is SGHRS and CDR2 is YFSETQ. V lost 2 bases, J lost 6 bases, and 5 bases lay in between. This CDR3 has 12 amino acids. CDR3 amino acids: CASSFRPGELFF. The DNA for the CDR3 is TGCGCCAGCAGCTTTCGTCCCGGGGAGCTGTTTTTT.

The chain combines TRBV6-1 with TRBJ2-2; TRBD2 matches 13 bases. The CDR3 is made up of 18 amino acids. V was pared by 0 bases and J by 5 bases, with 6 bases of the junction left unmatched. Germline loops: CDR1 MNHNS, CDR2 SASEGT. Written as DNA, the CDR3 is TGTGCCAGCAGTGAAGCAAGGGGACTAGCGGGAAGAACCGGGGAGCTGTTTTTT. Amino acid sequence: CASSEARGLAGRTGELFF.

The J gene is TRBJ1-1, the V gene TRBV5-1, with D hard to call. The ends were cut back, 6 bases at V and 4 bases at J, with 13 bases in the middle. The V gene's germline CDR1 is SGHRS and CDR2 YFSETQ. This CDR3 spans 13 amino acids. CDR3 DNA sequence: TGCGCCAGCAAGAGTTCAGGTGGCACTGAAGCTTTCTTT. This sequence encodes CASKSSGGTEAFF.

The rearrangement uses TRBV28 and TRBJ2-7, with D possibly matching TRBD2 (6 bases). Germline CDR1 and CDR2: MDHEN and SYDVKM. The CDR3 sequence is 13 residues long. CDR3 protein: CASRGGATYEQYF. The CDR3 DNA reads as TGTGCGTCTCGGGGCGGGGCCACCTACGAGCAGTACTTC.

This chain joins TRBV5-1 and TRBJ2-2, with D hard to call. CDR1 and CDR2 (germline): SGHRS, YFSETQ. The CDR3 is 16 amino acids. V was cut by 4 bases and J by 0 bases, with 13 bases left in between. The CDR3 DNA reads TGCGCCAGCAGCGCCGTACCGGGTTCGAACACCGGGGAGCTGTTTTTT. Translation gives CASSAVPGSNTGELFF.

The rearrangement uses TRBV7-9 and TRBJ2-5, with 7 nucleotides matching TRBD1. Losses at the gene ends were 5 bases for V and 1 base for J; bases not matched to a gene: 10. CDR1 is SEHNR and CDR2 is FQNEAQ in the germline V gene (reference sequence). This CDR3 comprises 16 residues. As DNA, the CDR3 is TGTGCCAGCAGCATGGGACAAGGGGGCTTCCAAGAGACCCAGTACTTC. This gives the protein CASSMGQGGFQETQYF. Full variable domain (remainder filled in from reference TRBV7-9 and TRBJ2-5): DTGVSQNPRHKITKRGQNVTFRCDPISEHNRLYWYRQTLGQGPEFLTYFQNEAQLEKSRLLSDRFSAERPKGSFSTLEIQRTEQGDSAMYLCASSMGQGGFQETQYFGPGTRLLVL.

The V gene is TRBV11-2, the J gene TRBJ2-7; TRBD2 matches at 9 bases. CDR3 length: 16 residues. Germline CDR1 and CDR2: SGHAT and FQNNGV. V lost 0 bases, J lost 3 bases, and 6 bases stayed unmatched. In nucleotides, the CDR3 is TGTGCCAGCAGCTTAGAGCGCGTGACTAGCGGCTACGAGCAGTACTTC. It specifies CASSLERVTSGYEQYF. Based on the CDR3 plus reference TRBV11-2 and TRBJ2-7, the full variable domain is EAGVAQSPRYKIIEKRQSVAFWCNPISGHATLYWYQQILGQGPKLLIQFQNNGVVDDSQLPKDRFSAERLKGVDSTLKIQPAKLEDSAVYLCASSLERVTSGYEQYFGPGTRLTVT.

The rearrangement links TRBV7-2 to TRBJ2-7; 9 nucleotides line up with TRBD1. Germline lookup yields CDR1 SGHTA and CDR2 FQGNSA. The junction had 9 bases not matched to a gene; V was cut back by 5 bases and J by 4 bases. The CDR3 extends over 15 amino acids. CDR3 protein: CASSPQDRGIYEQYF. The DNA of the CDR3 is TGTGCCAGCAGCCCTCAGGACAGGGGAATTTACGAGCAGTACTTC.

V gene TRBV9 combines with J gene TRBJ2-1; 9 positions agree with TRBD2. Germline V gene sequence: CDR1 SGDLS, CDR2 YYNGEE. The CDR3 contains 15 residues. With V trimmed by 0 bases and J by 7 bases, 5 bases remained unmatched. The CDR3 loop is CASSVAVAGVNEQFF. The CDR3 DNA is TGTGCCAGCAGCGTAGCCGTAGCGGGAGTAAATGAGCAGTTCTTC.

This sequence joins TRBV7-9 and TRBJ1-4, with 8 bases identical to TRBD1. The CDR3 consists of 14 residues. Losses at the gene ends were 5 bases for V and 8 bases for J; bases not matched to a gene: 7. Germline assignment: CDR1 SEHNR and CDR2 FQNEAQ (reference sequence). CDR3 region: CASSPTGGEEKLFF. Here the CDR3 DNA reads TGTGCCAGCAGCCCCACAGGGGGAGAGGAAAAACTGTTTTTT. The whole variable domain, filled in from reference TRBV7-9 and TRBJ1-4, reads DTGVSQNPRHKITKRGQNVTFRCDPISEHNRLYWYRQTLGQGPEFLTYFQNEAQLEKSRLLSDRFSAERPKGSFSTLEIQRTEQGDSAMYLCASSPTGGEEKLFFGSGTQLSVL.

The gene calls are TRBV27 and TRBJ2-7; the D gene is possibly TRBD1 (5 bases). Germline V lookup: CDR1 MNHEY, CDR2 SMNVEV (reference sequence). Trimming left V 2 bases short and J 4 bases short, with 12 bases between. This CDR3 is built from 14 residues. The CDR3 here is CASSLRGPFYEQYF. The CDR3 nucleotides read TGTGCCAGCAGTTTAAGGGGTCCCTTTTACGAGCAGTACTTC.

A remark on this clone: Distinct nucleotide sequences in the sample also encode this CDR3. This chain joins TRBV6-4 and TRBJ2-3, with 12 bases lining up with TRBD2. The germline gives CDR1 MRHNA, CDR2 SNTAGT. The ends lost 6 bases at V and 3 bases at J; junction bases unmatched: 4. CDR3 length: 15 amino acids. The CDR3 nucleotides are TGTGCCAGCAGCCTGACTAGCGGGAGTACAGATACGCAGTATTTT. Protein product: CASSLTSGSTDTQYF.

The chain links TRBV13 to TRBJ1-3, with TRBD1 matching over 7 bases. The CDR3 is 15 amino acids. V shed 2 bases, J shed 6 bases, and the junction held 7 bases outside the gene matches. Germline V gives CDR1 PRHDT, CDR2 FYEKMQ (reference sequence). The CDR3 DNA reads as TGTGCCAGCAGCTTACGGACAGGCGTGATAAACACCATATATTTT. Residues: CASSLRTGVINTIYF.

The gene calls are TRBV27 and TRBJ2-2; TRBD2 aligns across 7 bases. Germline CDR1 reads MNHEY; CDR2 reads SMNVEV (reference sequence). The CDR3 runs 14 residues. Unmatched junction bases numbered 4, after V lost 4 bases and J lost 5 bases. This CDR3 reads CASSWGGMTGELFF. The DNA of the CDR3 is TGTGCCAGCAGTTGGGGAGGGATGACCGGGGAGCTGTTTTTT.

The rearrangement uses TRBV2 and TRBJ1-2; no reliable D call. With 7 bases removed from V and 7 bases from J, the gap between germline ends came to 19 bases. The CDR3 is 14 residues long. CDR1 SNHLY and CDR2 FYNNEI come from the germline V gene. Here the CDR3 DNA reads TGTGCCAGCACCAAACCACCCTTCTCGAGTGGCTACACCTTC. Translated, it gives CASTKPPFSSGYTF.